This record covers a single T cell receptor (beta chain). Two nested PCRs, run for approximately 17 and 9 cycles, were applied to TCRalpha and TCRbeta cDNA. Reprocessing the 5' RACE reads, TCRdb reports a single entry for every CDR3 protein and omits DNA. The sample has around 200,000 distinct CDR3 sequences; the top ten hold around 1.5%. These data originate in a study of monozygotic twins with inflammatory bowel disease. Germline values: CDR1 DFQATT, CDR2 SNEGSKA (reference sequence). CDR3 size: 15 residues. T cells were not sorted, and total RNA was isolated straight from whole blood. The V gene is TRBV20-1, the J gene TRBJ1-5. Sequencing used blood. The sequence was obtained from a human donor with ulcerative colitis or Crohn's disease, or a healthy co-twin of an affected twin (not recorded which). This chain's CDR3 is CSAPGRPTYDQPQHF.